The 32 T cell receptor beta chains below all came from one sample that was sequenced in a study of monozygotic twins with inflammatory bowel disease. TCRdb re-called the 5' RACE reads and shows each CDR3 protein once, DNA omitted. The sample is made up of approximately 420,000 distinct CDR3 sequences, and the top ten hold about 2.3% of it. Sequencing was carried out using blood. The source is a human donor with ulcerative colitis or Crohn's disease, or a healthy co-twin of an affected twin (not recorded which).

The V and J genes are TRBV5-4 and TRBJ2-1. The CDR3 is made up of 15 amino acids. Looked up from germline, CDR1 is SGHNT and CDR2 is YYREEE (reference sequence). CDR3 sequence: CASSLGHFGYNEQFF.

CDR3: CSASNPGAETQYF. J is TRBJ2-5 and V is TRBV20-1; the TCRdb call, TRBD1, lacks DNA for checking. The germline V gene has CDR1 DFQATT and CDR2 SNEGSKA (reference sequence). CDR3 length: 13 amino acids.

The gene calls are TRBV29-1 and TRBJ1-2; checking the TCRdb D call of TRBD1 is not possible without DNA. Germline assignment: CDR1 SQVTM and CDR2 ANQGSEA. The CDR3 length is 14 residues. Here the CDR3 reads CSVPFTGTGSGYTF.

The CDR3 reads CASSLGYGRHEQYF. The chain recombines TRBV5-1 with TRBJ2-7. This CDR3 comprises 14 residues. Germline-derived CDR1 and CDR2 are SGHRS and YFSETQ.

The CDR3: CASSLTESTRTEAFF. The chain joins TRBV5-1 to TRBJ1-1. The CDR3 has 15 amino acids. Germline V gene lookup returns CDR1 SGHRS and CDR2 YFSETQ. Supplemented by reference TRBV5-1 and TRBJ1-1, the full variable domain reads KAGVTQTPRYLIKTRGQQVTLSCSPISGHRSVSWYQQTPGQGLQFLFEYFSETQRNKGNFPGRFSGRQFSNSRSEMNVSTLELGDSALYLCASSLTESTRTEAFFGQGTRLTVV.

The rearrangement links TRBV19 to TRBJ1-4. This CDR3 region has 12 residues. Germline CDR1 and CDR2: LNHDA and SQIVND (reference sequence). CDR3 region: CASMGTNEKLFF.

The gene calls are TRBV28 and TRBJ2-2; TCRdb's D call of TRBD2 is untestable without DNA. Looked up from germline, CDR1 is MDHEN and CDR2 is SYDVKM. The CDR3 loop spans 14 amino acids. CDR3: CASTGGLLSGELFF.

This chain connects TRBV7-9 to TRBJ2-7; the TCRdb call, TRBD1, lacks DNA for checking. The V gene's germline CDR1 is SEHNR and CDR2 FQNEAQ (reference sequence). This CDR3 contains 16 residues. The CDR3 here is CASSAAGTGTFYEQYF.

The J gene is TRBJ2-7, the V gene TRBV7-9. The CDR3 covers 13 residues. CDR1 is SEHNR and CDR2 is FQNEAQ in the germline V gene (reference sequence). CDR3 in amino acids: CASSLMLFGEQYF.

The genes are TRBV5-1 and TRBJ2-5; TCRdb's D call of TRBD2 is untestable without DNA. The CDR3 has 14 residues. Germline V gene data show CDR1 as SGHRS and CDR2 as YFSETQ. The CDR3 protein is CASSLERAEETQYF.

J is TRBJ2-3 and V is TRBV20-1; no DNA is available, so the TRBD1 call from TCRdb remains unchecked. Per germline, CDR1 DFQATT and CDR2 SNEGSKA (reference sequence). CDR3 size: 14 residues. This CDR3 reads CSARDPRGSDTQYF.

The rearrangement links TRBV28 to TRBJ2-7. The germline CDR1 and CDR2 sequences are MDHEN and SYDVKM. The CDR3 totals 13 residues. The CDR3 here is CASRIGTSYEQYF.

The gene calls are TRBV15 and TRBJ2-7; the TRBD1 assignment by TCRdb is unverifiable without DNA. The CDR3 runs 15 residues. In germline, CDR1 is LNHNV, CDR2 YYDKDF (reference sequence). CDR3 residues: CATSRSGSRTDEQYF. Filled out from reference TRBV15 and TRBJ2-7, the complete variable domain reads DAMVIQNPRYQVTQFGKPVTLSCSQTLNHNVMYWYQQKSSQAPKLLFHYYDKDFNNEADTPDNFQSRRPNTSFCFLDIRSPGLGDTAMYLCATSRSGSRTDEQYFGPGTRLTVT.

This chain connects TRBV20-1 to TRBJ2-5; TCRdb indicates TRBD2, and absent DNA this call remains unverified. CDR3 size: 11 residues. Germline V gene lookup returns CDR1 DFQATT and CDR2 SNEGSKA (reference sequence). The CDR3 here is CSKTSAETQYF.

CDR3 sequence reads: CASSPMEGGDQAQYF. The chain links TRBV6-1 to TRBJ2-7; TCRdb outputs TRBD1, but without DNA this stays unchecked. The germline gives CDR1 MNHNS, CDR2 SASEGT. CDR3 length equals 15 residues.

V and J are TRBV3-1 and TRBJ2-3; TCRdb indicates TRBD2, and absent DNA this call remains unverified. Germline V gene lookup returns CDR1 LGHDT and CDR2 YNNKEL (reference sequence). This CDR3 comprises 17 residues. The CDR3 loop reads CASSQTGTSGGTDTQYF.

CDR3 residues: CASSTTQNQPQHF. The gene calls are TRBV12-3 or TRBV12-4 and TRBJ1-5. CDR3 length: 13 residues.

CDR3 residues: CASSTAGTRDYEQYF. V gene TRBV9 combines with J gene TRBJ2-7; TCRdb indicates TRBD2, and absent DNA this call remains unverified. This CDR3 has 15 residues. Germline lookup yields CDR1 SGDLS and CDR2 YYNGEE.

The genes are TRBV7-6 and TRBJ2-7; TCRdb's assignment of TRBD1 cannot be checked, as there is no DNA. The CDR3 totals 14 residues. Germline V gives CDR1 SGHVS, CDR2 FNYEAQ. CDR3 amino acids: CASSSTDTSYEQYF.

This rearrangement joins TRBV30 to TRBJ1-1; TCRdb selects TRBD1, and the lack of DNA leaves this call unchecked. The CDR3 covers 14 residues. Germline V gene lookup returns CDR1 GTSNPN and CDR2 SVGIG (reference sequence). CDR3 region: CAWTIPGHYTEAFF.

CDR3: CASSQGLRRISTDTQYF. J is TRBJ2-3 and V is TRBV5-1; the D call from TCRdb, TRBD2, cannot be confirmed without DNA. The CDR3 is 17 residues long. In germline, CDR1 is SGHRS, CDR2 YFSETQ.

The chain carries TRBV20-1 and TRBJ2-3. Germline V gene sequence: CDR1 DFQATT, CDR2 SNEGSKA (reference sequence). This CDR3 comprises 14 residues. The CDR3 here is CSARGVGSSDTQYF.

V is TRBV6-2 or TRBV6-3 and J is TRBJ1-5; the TCRdb call, TRBD1, lacks DNA for checking. Germline CDR1 is MNHEY and CDR2 is SVGEGT. The CDR3 contains 17 residues. The CDR3 is CASSYGSGRHSNQPQHF.

V gene TRBV3-1 combines with J gene TRBJ2-7; TCRdb's D call of TRBD2 is untestable without DNA. This CDR3 has 19 amino acids. Per germline, CDR1 LGHDT and CDR2 YNNKEL (reference sequence). The CDR3 reads CASSQVGLAGGTNPYEQYF.

V usage is TRBV9 and J usage is TRBJ2-5; no DNA is available, so the TRBD2 call from TCRdb remains unchecked. This CDR3 is built from 15 residues. Germline lookup yields CDR1 SGDLS and CDR2 YYNGEE. This CDR3 reads CASSVVAGGQETQYF.

The gene calls are TRBV20-1 and TRBJ1-1. CDR3 length: 11 residues. Germline V gene data show CDR1 as DFQATT and CDR2 as SNEGSKA (reference sequence). The CDR3: CSANRNTEAFF.

The chain links TRBV20-1 to TRBJ2-1; the D gene TCRdb calls, TRBD1, cannot be checked with no DNA. In germline, CDR1 is DFQATT, CDR2 SNEGSKA (reference sequence). This CDR3 is built from 14 residues. CDR3 sequence: CSARDFRGVNEQFF.

The gene calls are TRBV12-3 or TRBV12-4 and TRBJ2-1; as DNA is missing, the TRBD2 call by TCRdb cannot be tested. This CDR3 has 13 residues. CDR3 sequence reads: CASRDSYHNEQFF.

The chain recombines TRBV30 with TRBJ1-5; TCRdb indicates TRBD1, and absent DNA this call remains unverified. Germline lookup yields CDR1 GTSNPN and CDR2 SVGIG (reference sequence). CDR3 length equals 13 residues. Here the CDR3 reads CAWSPGMLQPQHF.

The gene calls are TRBV7-2 and TRBJ2-2. Per the germline V gene, CDR1 is SGHTA and CDR2 is FQGNSA. The CDR3 is 14 amino acids. The CDR3 spells CASSREMNTGELFF.

The rearrangement uses TRBV28 and TRBJ1-5. The V gene's germline CDR1 is MDHEN and CDR2 SYDVKM. This CDR3 spans 11 amino acids. CDR3 protein: CASSFEQPQHF.

The V gene is TRBV20-1, the J gene TRBJ2-3; without DNA, the TCRdb call of TRBD1 cannot be checked. The CDR3 sequence is 19 residues long. Germline CDR1 is DFQATT and CDR2 is SNEGSKA (reference sequence). CDR3 in amino acids: CSATAGGDSIPQSTDTQYF.